This is a list of T cell receptor beta chains from one sample in a study of blood T cell repertoires in COVID-19. Sequencing was performed with immunoSEQ multiplex PCR; in TCRdb, only in-frame clones are kept and a portion is missing. The sample consists of roughly 400,000 clones, more than 70% of them appearing once. What was sequenced was peripheral blood. The receptors here all came from an older woman with COVID-19, enrolled during active disease. Both conserved end residues are part of each CDR3. D genes are given only for firm matches. For some rows the clone size is stated as once, few or many, or as a class when expanded; others skip it.

v_gene	d_gene	abundance	j_gene	CDR3nt	CDR3aa
TRBV5-1	TRBD1	NA	TRBJ2-7	TGCGCCAGCAGCTTGAGGGGACCGGGACAGGGAGGGTACGAGCAGTACTTC	CASSLRGPGQGGYEQYF
TRBV18	NA	NA	TRBJ2-1	TGTGCCAGCTCACCCTCTGTCGCAGGGGCCCCAGAGCAGTTCTTC	CASSPSVAGAPEQFF
TRBV18	TRBD1	NA	TRBJ2-5	TGTGCCAGCTCACTTTCTTGGGGACAGCAAGAGACCCAGTACTTC	CASSLSWGQQETQYF
TRBV6-1	NA	NA	TRBJ1-1	TGTGCCAGCAGTGAGTTGGGGGCCATGGACACTGAAGCTTTCTTT	CASSELGAMDTEAFF
TRBV27	NA	NA	TRBJ1-5	TGTGCCAGCAGTAGCGGGAGGGGGATCAATCAGCCCCAGCATTTT	CASSSGRGINQPQHF
TRBV7-8	NA	NA	TRBJ2-1	TGTGCCAGCAGCTTTGCTAGCTCCTACAATGAGCAGTTCTTC	CASSFASSYNEQFF
TRBV5-1	TRBD2	NA	TRBJ2-1	TGCGCCAGCAGCCGGGGGGGATCCTACAATGAGCAGTTCTTC	CASSRGGSYNEQFF
TRBV9	NA	once	TRBJ2-3	TGTGCCAGCAGCGTAGGGGGCCCGACTCCCTATACGCAGTATTTT	CASSVGGPTPYTQYF
TRBV30	TRBD1	NA	TRBJ1-5	TGTGCCTGGAGTTCAGAAAGGGGGCTGGAGAGCAATCAGCCCCAGCATTTT	CAWSSERGLESNQPQHF
TRBV19	TRBD1	NA	TRBJ2-5	TGTGCCAGTAGAACCGGGACAGGGGGCATGGAGACCCAGTACTTC	CASRTGTGGMETQYF
TRBV5-1	TRBD1	NA	TRBJ1-1	TGCGCCAGCAGCCCCCGGGACAGGGGGAACACTGAAGCTTTCTTT	CASSPRDRGNTEAFF
TRBV9	TRBD1	NA	TRBJ1-3	TGTGCCAGCAGCGTCCCTCCAGGGGGAGGTGGAAACACCATATATTTT	CASSVPPGGGGNTIYF
TRBV19	NA	NA	TRBJ2-2	TGTGCCAGTAGTATTTCAGGGCTGACGGCCGGGGAGCTGTTTTTT	CASSISGLTAGELFF
TRBV12-1	NA	NA	TRBJ1-1	TGTGCCAGCAGCTTTGTGCAGATGAACACTGAAGCTTTCTTT	CASSFVQMNTEAFF
TRBV5-1	NA	NA	TRBJ1-6	TGCGCCAGCAAGGCGGAGGGCAATTCACCCCTCCACTTT	CASKAEGNSPLHF
TRBV6-5	NA	NA	TRBJ2-1	TGTGCCAGCAGTTATAGGATAGGGAGAAGGAGTGAGCAGTTCTTC	CASSYRIGRRSEQFF
TRBV10-3	NA	NA	TRBJ1-5	TGTGCCATCAGCGGTGCAGGGGGCAATCAGCCCCAGCATTTT	CAISGAGGNQPQHF
TRBV18	NA	NA	TRBJ2-6	TGTGCCAGCTCACCAGCGGGGAACTCTGGGGCCAACGTCCTGACTTTC	CASSPAGNSGANVLTF
TRBV28	TRBD2	NA	TRBJ2-7	TGTGCCAGCAGGGGACTAGCGGGGTCCGAGCAGTACTTC	CASRGLAGSEQYF
TRBV5-4	NA	NA	TRBJ1-2	TGTGCCAGCAGCTTGGGGGCTCCGGGGAGCTATGGCTACACCTTC	CASSLGAPGSYGYTF
TRBV6-6	TRBD2	NA	TRBJ2-4	TGTGCCAGCAGGGAGCTAGCGGGGGGTTCCAAAAACATTCAGTACTTC	CASRELAGGSKNIQYF
TRBV6-5	TRBD1	NA	TRBJ2-3	TGTGCCAGCAGCTTAAACAGGGGCCCAGATACGCAGTATTTT	CASSLNRGPDTQYF
TRBV11-3	TRBD1	NA	TRBJ2-7	TGTGCCAGCAGCCTGGACAGGACGGTCCCCTACGAGCAGTACTTC	CASSLDRTVPYEQYF
TRBV6-6	NA	NA	TRBJ1-2	TGTGCCAGCAGTTACTCAGGGGAGGGAAGCTATGGCTACACCTTC	CASSYSGEGSYGYTF
TRBV29-1	NA	NA	TRBJ1-4	TGCAGCGTTGAAGATCCAGGGGAGGAAAAACTGTTTTTT	CSVEDPGEEKLFF
TRBV7-2	TRBD1	NA	TRBJ1-2	TGTGCCAGCAGCATAACCGGGACAGGTTCCTATGGCTACACCTTC	CASSITGTGSYGYTF
TRBV2	NA	NA	TRBJ1-1	TGTGCCAGCAGTGAAGCGCTTCCGGGGACTGAAGCTTTCTTT	CASSEALPGTEAFF
TRBV5-1	NA	NA	TRBJ1-6	TGCGCCAGCAGCCCGCAGGAAGCCTATAATTCACCCCTCCACTTT	CASSPQEAYNSPLHF
TRBV30	TRBD2	once	TRBJ2-1	TGTGCCTGGAGTTGGTCGAGTGGTGCGGGGGGGCATTTCTTC	CAWSWSSGAGGHFF
TRBV18	NA	NA	TRBJ1-2	TGTGCCAGCTCATATGGGACTTGGTCCTATGGCTACACCTTC	CASSYGTWSYGYTF
TRBV2	TRBD1	few	TRBJ1-5	TGTGCCAGCACGAACACAGGGGAAAGGAAAAATCAGCCCCAGCATTTT	CASTNTGERKNQPQHF
TRBV14	NA	NA	TRBJ1-2	TGTGCCAGCAGCCAAGATCCCGGGAGTAGATCGGGCTACACCTTC	CASSQDPGSRSGYTF
TRBV13	NA	many	TRBJ1-2	TGTGCCAGCAGCTTAGGGGGAGGGGGCTATGGCTACACCTTC	CASSLGGGGYGYTF
TRBV7-9	NA	NA	TRBJ2-5	TGTGCCAGCACCGTACAAGAGACCCAGTACTTC	CASTVQETQYF
TRBV18	NA	NA	TRBJ2-7	TGTGCCAGCTCACTGTTGGGGCAAATAGCCTACGAGCAGTACTTC	CASSLLGQIAYEQYF
TRBV20-1	NA	NA	TRBJ2-3	TGCAGTGCTTCTAGCACAGATACGCAGTATTTT	CSASSTDTQYF
TRBV5-6	NA	NA	TRBJ1-2	TGTGCCAGCAGCTTCCAGGAAAACTATGGCTACACCTTC	CASSFQENYGYTF
TRBV24-1	NA	NA	TRBJ2-1	TGTGCCACCAGTGAAAGCAGGGGGGTCAATGAGCAGTTCTTC	CATSESRGVNEQFF
TRBV19	NA	NA	TRBJ1-4	TGTGCCAGTAGTATACCGGGGGCTAATGAAAAACTGTTTTTT	CASSIPGANEKLFF
TRBV6-5	TRBD1	few	TRBJ2-7	TGTGCCAGCAGCAGACAGGGGTCCTACGAGCAGTACTTC	CASSRQGSYEQYF
TRBV2	TRBD1	once	TRBJ2-7	TGTGCCAGCGGCCGGGACAGGGCCCCCCCCGAGCAGTACTTC	CASGRDRAPPEQYF
TRBV11-2	NA	NA	TRBJ1-1	TGTGCCAGCAGCTTAGAGCGGGGCGGCAATTTGAACACTGAAGCTTTCTTT	CASSLERGGNLNTEAFF
TRBV18	NA	NA	TRBJ2-7	TGTGCCAGCTCACCAGGGGACTCCCCGGGCTACGAGCAGTACTTC	CASSPGDSPGYEQYF
TRBV5-5	TRBD2	once	TRBJ2-3	TGTGCCAGCAGCTTTAGACTAGCTTCAGATACGCAGTATTTT	CASSFRLASDTQYF
TRBV5-4	NA	NA	TRBJ1-1	TGTGCCAGCAGCTCTATGGGGCCCGGGAACACTGAAGCTTTCTTT	CASSSMGPGNTEAFF
TRBV2	NA	NA	TRBJ1-1	TGTGCCAGCAGGGAGAGAGGAGGGAACACTGAAGCTTTCTTT	CASRERGGNTEAFF
TRBV7-3	NA	NA	TRBJ2-2	TGTGCCAGCAGCTTAACTAACAGGCTTTCGAACACCGGGGAGCTGTTTTTT	CASSLTNRLSNTGELFF
TRBV18	TRBD1	NA	TRBJ1-4	TGTGCCAGCTCACGCACCCCCGGGACAGGGGGAACTAATGAAAAACTGTTTTTT	CASSRTPGTGGTNEKLFF